Listed below are T cell receptor beta chains from one sample, sequenced in a study of blood T cell repertoires in COVID-19. This table comes from immunoSEQ multiplex PCR, and its TCRdb copy is limited to in-frame clones, with some not included. Of tens of thousands of clones listed, roughly four fifths were seen once; the top ten hold approximately 7%. The specimen was peripheral blood. The receptors shown here come from a human donor in a cohort sampled during active COVID-19. Each CDR3 is given with its conserved first and last residue. D genes are given only for firm matches. The size field is filled for only some rows; it gives once, few, many or a size class.

V gene	clone size	J gene	D gene	CDR3 protein	CDR3 DNA
TRBV3-1/TRBV3-2	.	TRBJ1-1	.	CASSQDWQGFGTEAFF	TGTGCCAGCAGCCAAGATTGGCAGGGTTTCGGCACTGAAGCTTTCTTT
TRBV5-6	.	TRBJ1-2	TRBD1	CASRGDRSGGYTF	TGTGCCAGCAGAGGGGACAGGTCGGGTGGCTACACCTTC
TRBV9	.	TRBJ2-3	TRBD2	CASRPAGGKYTDTQYF	TGTGCCAGCAGACCCGCGGGGGGGAAATACACAGATACGCAGTATTTT
TRBV5-1	.	TRBJ1-3	.	CASTTGSGNTIYF	TGCGCCAGCACTACAGGCTCTGGAAACACCATATATTTT
TRBV7-2	.	TRBJ2-4	TRBD1	CASSLVPPRTGNIQYF	TGTGCCAGCAGCTTAGTACCACCCAGGACAGGAAACATTCAGTACTTC
TRBV3-1/TRBV3-2	.	TRBJ2-3	TRBD2	CASSQGLLAGGYTDTQYF	TGTGCCAGCAGTCAGGGCCTACTAGCGGGGGGATACACAGATACGCAGTATTTT
TRBV9	.	TRBJ2-1	.	CASSAELGGLLGNEQFF	TGTGCCAGCAGCGCAGAACTCGGGGGGCTGTTAGGCAATGAGCAGTTCTTC
TRBV19	.	TRBJ2-7	TRBD2	CASSLSGGPSYEQYF	TGTGCCAGTAGTCTTAGCGGGGGGCCCTCCTACGAGCAGTACTTC
TRBV12-5	.	TRBJ1-2	.	CASGDGEGYGYTF	TGTGCTAGTGGGGACGGCGAGGGCTATGGCTACACCTTC
TRBV7-9	.	TRBJ1-1	.	CASSRLGGLTEAFF	TGTGCCAGCAGCAGGCTCGGGGGGCTGACTGAAGCTTTCTTT
TRBV11-2	.	TRBJ2-2	.	CASSSRVSLLAMNTGELFF	TGTGCCAGCAGCTCACGGGTGAGCTTACTGGCAATGAACACCGGGGAGCTGTTTTTT
TRBV6-6	.	TRBJ2-5	.	CASSLRRVQETQYF	TGTGCCAGCAGCCTTCGACGGGTACAAGAGACCCAGTACTTC
TRBV4-1	.	TRBJ1-1	TRBD1	CASSQDGRGRAEAFF	TGCGCCAGCAGCCAAGATGGAAGGGGGCGTGCTGAAGCTTTCTTT
TRBV19	.	TRBJ1-1	.	CASNSEGFTEAFF	TGTGCCAGTAACTCCGAGGGTTTCACTGAAGCTTTCTTT
TRBV9	.	TRBJ2-5	.	CASSSARGPPETQYF	TGTGCCAGCAGCTCCGCCCGTGGCCCTCCTGAGACCCAGTACTTC
TRBV4-2	.	TRBJ1-4	.	CASSQVVNEKLFF	TGTGCCAGCAGCCAAGTCGTTAATGAAAAACTGTTTTTT
TRBV11-2	.	TRBJ2-2	TRBD1	CASSSQGANTGELFF	TGTGCCAGCAGCTCACAGGGGGCGAACACCGGGGAGCTGTTTTTT
TRBV5-1	.	TRBJ1-1	TRBD1	CASSLGPRTGGVTEAFF	TGCGCCAGCAGCTTGGGGCCCCGGACAGGGGGAGTCACTGAAGCTTTCTTT
TRBV7-9	.	TRBJ2-7	.	CASSFGTKAYEQYF	TGTGCCAGCAGCTTCGGGACAAAAGCCTACGAGCAGTACTTC
TRBV5-6	.	TRBJ2-1	.	CASSLIRGWNNEQFF	TGTGCCAGCAGCTTGATCAGGGGTTGGAACAATGAGCAGTTCTTC
TRBV19	.	TRBJ1-1	.	CASRAAAKEAFF	TGTGCCAGTAGAGCGGCAGCCAAAGAAGCTTTCTTT
TRBV5-8	few	TRBJ1-5	TRBD1	CASSPDRAYAEPQHF	TGTGCCAGCAGCCCGGACAGGGCCTACGCCGAGCCCCAGCATTTT
TRBV19	once	TRBJ1-1	.	CASSRGGVDTEAFF	TGTGCCAGTAGCAGGGGTGGGGTTGACACTGAAGCTTTCTTT
TRBV6-5	.	TRBJ1-1	.	CASSYSTRGYTEAFF	TGTGCCAGCAGTTACTCTACCAGAGGGTATACTGAAGCTTTCTTT
TRBV7-2	.	TRBJ1-5	TRBD1	CASSLAGTGVNQPQHF	TGTGCCAGCAGCTTAGCTGGGACAGGGGTGAATCAGCCCCAGCATTTT
TRBV19	.	TRBJ1-2	.	CASSIGYGYTF	TGTGCCAGTAGTATCGGGTATGGCTACACCTTC
TRBV29-1	.	TRBJ2-7	TRBD2	CSVAGTSGGLSYEQYF	TGCAGCGTCGCCGGGACTAGCGGGGGACTCTCCTACGAGCAGTACTTC
TRBV30	few	TRBJ1-3	.	CAWKGDGNTIYF	TGTGCCTGGAAAGGGGATGGAAACACCATATATTTT
TRBV27	.	TRBJ2-2	.	CASRTGVGTGELFF	TGTGCCAGCCGAACGGGGGTCGGGACCGGGGAGCTGTTTTTT
TRBV7-2	.	TRBJ2-2	TRBD1	CASSLPTGLGTGELFF	TGTGCCAGCAGCTTACCGACAGGGCTAGGCACCGGGGAGCTGTTTTTT
TRBV9	few	TRBJ2-7	.	CASSVHHTAYEQYF	TGTGCCAGCAGCGTTCACCACACAGCCTACGAGCAGTACTTC
TRBV4-1	.	TRBJ2-3	TRBD2	CASSPAQLAGTFPIF	TGCGCCAGCAGCCCCGCTCAACTAGCGGGGACGTTTCCGATTTTT
TRBV3-1/TRBV3-2	.	TRBJ2-2	.	CASRHGGLTGELFF	TGTGCCAGCAGACACGGGGGACTCACCGGGGAGCTGTTTTTT
TRBV5-6	.	TRBJ2-2	TRBD1	CASSLAYRGSRTGELFF	TGTGCCAGCAGCTTGGCCTACAGGGGGTCACGGACCGGGGAGCTGTTTTTT
TRBV10-3	once	TRBJ1-1	TRBD1	CAITGGPNTEAFF	TGTGCCATCACAGGGGGCCCGAACACTGAAGCTTTCTTT